The 4 T cell receptor beta chains given below trace back to one sample, sequenced in a study of cytomegalovirus exposure and HLA in healthy donors. The PCR ran on 60 Vbeta and 13 Jbeta primers. This table comes from immunoSEQ multiplex PCR, and its TCRdb copy is limited to in-frame clones, with some not included. Among around 150,000 clones, approximately 79% were seen once, and the ten largest hold about 4.5%. The sample consisted of PBMCs. Every receptor here comes from a man aged 40-49 years in good health and CMV-seronegative.

Only a few counts were recorded for this clone. The V call is TRBV7-9, the J call TRBJ2-3, with D possibly matching TRBD2 (6 bases). CDR3 length: 16 residues. Germline V CDR1 and CDR2: SEHNR, FQNEAQ (reference sequence). V lost 5 bases to trimming and J lost 0 bases, with 15 bases between them. The CDR3 loop is CASSRAGTPSTDTQYF. Here the CDR3 DNA reads TGTGCCAGCAGCCGGGCCGGGACTCCTAGCACAGATACGCAGTATTTT.

The rearrangement joins TRBV6-4 to TRBJ1-2; 10 bases match TRBD1. The germline CDR1 and CDR2 sequences are MRHNA and SNTAGT. This CDR3 comprises 15 residues. J gave up 1 base and V 3 bases, and 2 bases lay outside the gene matches. In nucleotides, the CDR3 is TGTGCCAGCAGTGAGGGGACAGGGGTTAACTATGGCTACACCTTC. Its translation: CASSEGTGVNYGYTF.

V and J are TRBV30 and TRBJ1-6, with D possibly TRBD1 on 5 matching bases. V dropped 4 bases and J dropped 4 bases, with 8 bases sitting between them. The CDR3 contains 13 residues. CDR1 and CDR2 from the germline V gene are GTSNPN and SVGIG (reference sequence). CDR3 coding DNA: TGTGCCTGGATGGGGGGATATAATTCACCCCTCCACTTT. Residues: CAWMGGYNSPLHF.

V usage is TRBV5-4 and J usage is TRBJ2-7; 8 bases fit TRBD1. The CDR3 is 15 amino acids. V dropped 1 base and J dropped 3; count of bases not matched to a gene: 6. Germline loops: CDR1 SGHNT, CDR2 YYREEE (reference sequence). DNA of the CDR3: TGTGCCAGCAGCTTGTTCAGGGACAGGAGCTACGAGCAGTACTTC. Its translation is CASSLFRDRSYEQYF.